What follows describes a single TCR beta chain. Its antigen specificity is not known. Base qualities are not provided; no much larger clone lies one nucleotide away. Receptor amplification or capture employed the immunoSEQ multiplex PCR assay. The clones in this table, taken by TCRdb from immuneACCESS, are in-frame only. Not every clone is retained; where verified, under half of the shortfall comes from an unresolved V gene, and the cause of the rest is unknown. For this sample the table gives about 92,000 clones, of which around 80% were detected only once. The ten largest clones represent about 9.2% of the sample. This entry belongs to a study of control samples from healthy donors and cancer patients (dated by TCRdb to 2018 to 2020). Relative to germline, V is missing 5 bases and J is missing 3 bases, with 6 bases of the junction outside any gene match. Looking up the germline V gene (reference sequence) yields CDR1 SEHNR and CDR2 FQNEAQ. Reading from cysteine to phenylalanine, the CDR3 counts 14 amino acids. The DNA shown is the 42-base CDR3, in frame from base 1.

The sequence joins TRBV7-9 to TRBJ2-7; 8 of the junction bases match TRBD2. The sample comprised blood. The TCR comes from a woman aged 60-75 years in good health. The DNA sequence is TGTGCCAGCAGCAACACAGCGGGAGACTACGAGCAGTACTTC. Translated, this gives CASSNTAGDYEQYF.